This TCR beta chain was obtained from a study of blood T cell repertoires in COVID-19. Study-wide background: Donors in the United States, Italy and Spain gave samples during acute or convalescent COVID-19.

Under the authors' procedure: Nucleated cell number was recorded as an estimate derived from reference gene primer amplification. Libraries were prepared by immunoSEQ multiplex PCR; TCRdb keeps only in-frame clonotypes and omits some of them. Clone size and V and J calls were adopted from that table, with D and trimming inferred from the DNA. The table shows 70,000 or so clones, with about four fifths occurring only once. This clonotype originated in a human donor in a cohort sampled during active COVID-19. Specimen: peripheral blood.

The CDR3 here is CASSRTASNYGYTF. The DNA of the CDR3 is TGTGCCAGCAGTCGGACAGCTTCTAACTATGGCTACACCTTC. The rearrangement links TRBV6-5 to TRBJ1-2; TRBD1 might be the D (6 bases). This CDR3 has 14 residues. Trimming removed 5 bases from V and 0 bases from J, with 10 bases in between. Germline lookup yields CDR1 MNHEY and CDR2 SVGAGI.